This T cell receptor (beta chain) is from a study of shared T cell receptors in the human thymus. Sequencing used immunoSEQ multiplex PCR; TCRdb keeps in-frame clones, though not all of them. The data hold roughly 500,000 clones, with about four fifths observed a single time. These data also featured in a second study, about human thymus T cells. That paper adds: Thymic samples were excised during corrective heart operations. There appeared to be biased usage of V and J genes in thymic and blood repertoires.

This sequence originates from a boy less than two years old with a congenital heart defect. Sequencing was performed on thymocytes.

CDR3 bases: TGTGCCAGCAGCTTGCCCAACCCCGGTGGGCCCTACGAGCAGTACTTC. This translates into CASSLPNPGGPYEQYF. The chain links TRBV5-5 to TRBJ2-7; D is unresolved. Germline lookup yields CDR1 SGHKS and CDR2 YYEKEE (reference sequence). The V and J ends lost 1 base and 2 bases respectively, with 16 bases between them. The CDR3 is 16 amino acids.